Included here is one T cell receptor (beta chain) sequence, with context. This clonotype occurred many times. Its binding antigen is unknown. No base-level quality is on record; no much larger clone is a single base apart. The CDR3 has 13 amino acids, counting the end cysteine and phenylalanine. CDR3 DNA only is kept here, 39 bases in frame from base 1. CDR1 MNHNS and CDR2 SASEGT are derived from the germline V gene. The trim is 11 bases for V and 0 bases for J, with a gap of 13 bases between the germline ends. To prepare the library, RT-PCR was applied. TCRdb names NextSeq 550 as the instrument used. The public reads were reanalyzed by TCRdb: fastp trimming at Q25, MiXCR alignment, in-frame beta chains only. Rows with one shared CDR3 protein collapse into an entry with the most common genes and DNA. Recorded for this sample are roughly 230,000 distinct CDR3 sequences; approximately 14% of them occurred a single time. 11% of the sample lies in the top ten.

The data stem from a study of patients and donors after allogeneic stem cell transplantation (dated by TCRdb to about 2020). Recombination connected TRBV6-1 to TRBJ1-1; the D gene lacks a confident call. The receptor was derived from a human donor who was either an allogeneic HSCT recipient or a stem cell or donor lymphocyte infusion donor (not recorded which). It is not recorded whose cells these are; they may come from a transplant donor. The sequencing sample was made of blood, either unsorted or a sorted T cell fraction (not recorded which). The CDR3: CAAAPAMNTEAFF. The DNA is TGTGCCGCGGCGCCAGCAATGAACACTGAAGCTTTCTTT.